The 11 T cell receptor beta chains below all came from one sample that was sequenced in a study of monozygotic twins with inflammatory bowel disease (dated by TCRdb to between 2018 and 2020). The library relied on 5' RACE. These reads were obtained on an Illumina HiSeq 2500. Reprocessed by TCRdb, the reads give a single entry per CDR3 protein sequence, without DNA. The sample table gives approximately 340,000 distinct CDR3 sequences. Approximately 2% of the sample belongs to the ten largest clones. The sequenced material came from blood. These receptors originate from a human donor with ulcerative colitis or Crohn's disease, or a healthy co-twin of an affected twin (not recorded which).

The chain joins TRBV10-3 to TRBJ2-1; with no DNA, the TCRdb D assignment of TRBD2 cannot be verified. This CDR3 contains 20 residues. CDR1 and CDR2 from the germline V gene are ENHRY and SYGVKD. CDR3 sequence: CAISELGGTSGRAINNEQFF.

V is TRBV29-1 and J is TRBJ2-1; no DNA is available, so the TRBD1 call from TCRdb remains unchecked. Per the germline V gene, CDR1 is SQVTM and CDR2 is ANQGSEA. CDR3 length: 17 amino acids. CDR3 protein: CSVFRTGGPASYNEQFF.

The chain couples TRBV29-1 to TRBJ2-1; without DNA, the TCRdb call of TRBD2 cannot be checked. The CDR3 length is 13 residues. CDR1 and CDR2 (germline): SQVTM, ANQGSEA. CDR3 residues: CSVEGETYNEQFF.

This chain connects TRBV4-1 to TRBJ2-3; TCRdb selects TRBD2, and the lack of DNA leaves this call unchecked. The CDR3 contains 16 residues. Germline V CDR1 and CDR2: MGHRA, YSYEKL. CDR3 protein: CASSQQGLISTDTQYF.

This sequence joins TRBV18 and TRBJ2-7; TCRdb calls TRBD1, which cannot be checked without DNA. The CDR3 covers 15 residues. The germline V gene has CDR1 KGHSH and CDR2 LQKENI. This chain's CDR3 is CASSPLRQVSYEQYF.

The V gene is TRBV5-1, the J gene TRBJ1-2; as DNA is missing, the TRBD1 call by TCRdb cannot be tested. Germline V gives CDR1 SGHRS, CDR2 YFSETQ. The CDR3 contains 17 residues. CDR3 sequence reads: CASSLGSSSGPRYGYTF.

The genes are TRBV4-1 and TRBJ2-5. Germline V gene sequence: CDR1 MGHRA, CDR2 YSYEKL. This CDR3 comprises 15 residues. The CDR3 here is CASSQIPGSQETQYF.

The rearrangement links TRBV20-1 to TRBJ2-6; the D call of TRBD1 rests on TCRdb alone, since no DNA is present to check it. This CDR3 has 16 residues. Germline V gene data show CDR1 as DFQATT and CDR2 as SNEGSKA (reference sequence). The CDR3 region is CSASTGGISGANVLTF.

This rearrangement joins TRBV12-3 or TRBV12-4 to TRBJ2-1; TCRdb gives TRBD1 as the D gene, but with no DNA this cannot be confirmed. CDR3 length equals 15 residues. CDR3 region: CASSSSGGVYNEQFF.

The chain joins TRBV7-9 to TRBJ2-7; TCRdb calls TRBD1, which cannot be checked without DNA. Germline CDR1 is SEHNR and CDR2 is FQNEAQ (reference sequence). The CDR3 has 13 residues. The CDR3 sequence is CASTPTGSHEQYF.

This rearrangement joins TRBV7-8 to TRBJ1-1; as DNA is missing, the TRBD1 call by TCRdb cannot be tested. CDR1 and CDR2 from the germline V gene are SGHVS and FQNEAQ. The CDR3 sequence is 15 residues long. The CDR3 region is CASSTFGTLNTEAFF.